A selection of T cell receptor beta chains follows, all from one sample in a study of PD-1 blockade in classical Hodgkin lymphoma. Sequenced by immunoSEQ multiplex PCR; TCRdb stores in-frame clones only, minus some. The repertoire holds tens of thousands of clones, with 60% to 85% as singletons. The sequencing used CD4+ T cells from blood, collected at baseline. The source of these receptors is a human donor with classical Hodgkin lymphoma. CDR3s include the opening cysteine and the closing phenylalanine or tryptophan. Fields, in order: clone size, V gene, J gene, D gene, CDR3 protein, CDR3 DNA. A D gene is named only where the DNA matches it firmly. Expanded clones get a size class; other rows say once, few or many, or leave the size out.

>NA|TRBV6-1|TRBJ1-2|NA
CASRRQDPNGYTF
TGTGCCAGCAGGAGACAGGACCCTAATGGCTACACCTTC
>NA|TRBV29-1|TRBJ2-5|TRBD2
CSVPGLAETQYF
TGCAGCGTCCCTGGACTAGCTGAGACCCAGTACTTC
>NA|TRBV7-9|TRBJ2-7|TRBD1
CASSLVGTGYEQYF
TGTGCCAGCAGCTTAGTAGGGACAGGGTACGAGCAGTACTTC
>NA|TRBV5-1|TRBJ2-5|TRBD1
CASSLDRGFRETQYF
TGCGCCAGCAGCTTGGACAGGGGATTCCGGGAGACCCAGTACTTC
>NA|TRBV19|TRBJ1-3|NA
CASSAYALQIGNTIYF
TGTGCCAGTAGTGCCTATGCCCTCCAAATAGGAAACACCATATATTTT
>NA|TRBV2|TRBJ2-3|NA
CASSARDTQYF
TGTGCCAGCAGCGCGCGCGATACGCAGTATTTT
>NA|TRBV6-1|TRBJ2-3|TRBD2
CASRTGGPDTQYF
TGTGCCAGCAGGACGGGGGGACCAGATACGCAGTATTTT
>NA|TRBV12-2|TRBJ1-6|NA
CASPSSSYNSPLHF
TGTGCAAGTCCCTCGAGCTCCTATAATTCACCCCTCCACTTT
>NA|TRBV5-1|TRBJ2-5|NA
CASSPGPSQETQYF
TGCGCCAGCAGCCCCGGGCCATCTCAGGAGACCCAGTACTTC
>NA|TRBV30|TRBJ2-4|TRBD2
CAWSSRGGAAGMAKNIQYF
TGTGCCTGGAGTTCCCGCGGGGGGGCGGCGGGTATGGCCAAAAACATTCAGTACTTC
>NA|TRBV28|TRBJ2-3|NA
CASSPHPPGKRFSTDTQYF
TGTGCCAGCAGCCCCCACCCCCCGGGCAAGCGGTTTAGCACAGATACGCAGTATTTT
>few|TRBV30|TRBJ1-5|TRBD1
CAWSPSDRDNQPQHF
TGTGCCTGGAGTCCCTCGGACAGGGACAATCAGCCCCAGCATTTT
>NA|TRBV7-8|TRBJ1-1|TRBD1
CASSARTGPGTNTEAFF
TGTGCCAGCAGCGCCAGGACAGGGCCAGGGACGAACACTGAAGCTTTCTTT
>NA|TRBV7-9|TRBJ1-1|NA
CASSLALNTEAFF
TGTGCCAGCAGCTTAGCGTTGAACACTGAAGCTTTCTTT
>NA|TRBV2|TRBJ2-7|NA
CASSPDSPEQYF
TGTGCCAGCAGCCCGGACTCTCCCGAGCAGTACTTC
>NA|TRBV2|TRBJ1-1|TRBD1
CASRQPGTGGEAFF
TGTGCCAGCAGGCAGCCCGGGACAGGGGGAGAAGCTTTCTTT
>NA|TRBV4-2|TRBJ1-3|NA
CASSQNTGNSGNTIYF
TGTGCCAGCAGCCAAAATACAGGGAACTCTGGAAACACCATATATTTT
>NA|TRBV6-1|TRBJ2-1|TRBD1
CASSEGQGAYNEQFF
TGTGCCAGCAGTGAAGGACAGGGTGCCTACAATGAGCAGTTCTTC
>NA|TRBV19|TRBJ2-3|NA
CASSRDWSTDTQYF
TGTGCCAGTAGCCGGGACTGGTCCACAGATACGCAGTATTTT
>NA|TRBV12-5|TRBJ2-5|NA
CASGPGRETQYF
TGTGCTAGTGGTCCCGGGCGAGAGACCCAGTACTTC
>NA|TRBV5-4|TRBJ1-1|NA
CASSLDGPGAFF
TGTGCCAGCAGCTTGGACGGTCCTGGGGCTTTCTTT
>NA|TRBV11-2|TRBJ1-1|NA
CASSLEFSGAAEAFF
TGTGCCAGCAGCTTAGAATTTTCCGGAGCGGCTGAAGCTTTCTTT